The 11 T cell receptor beta chains presented below share a single source sample, sequenced in a study of T-cell reconstitution after alpha-beta-depleted transplantation in children. Unique molecular identifiers were used in preparing the TCRbeta library. TCRdb analysed the PCR reads with MiXCR anew, one entry per CDR3 protein. The sample lists fewer than 550,000 distinct CDR3 sequences; approximately 10% were seen once. This specimen was PBMCs, taken before TCRalphabeta/CD19-depleted stem cell transplant. The receptors shown here come from a child younger than 10 with inherited bone marrow failure, due to receive a stem cell transplant.

In its sample, this clonotype was seen many times. This chain uses TRBV6-2 or TRBV6-3 with TRBJ2-2; 11 bases are a match to TRBD2. The CDR3 length is 20 residues. V was clipped by 2 bases and J by 1 base; unmatched bases: 12. CDR1 and CDR2 from the germline V gene are MNHEY and SVGEGT. Written as DNA, the CDR3 is TGTGCCAGCAGTTACCACTCGTACCTAGCGGGAGGAAAGAACACCGGGGAGCTGTTTTTT. Protein sequence: CASSYHSYLAGGKNTGELFF.

This clonotype was seen more than once but under ten times. The V call is TRBV6-5, the J call TRBJ2-7; either TRBD1 or TRBD2 may fit D (6 bases each). Deletions cut 0 bases from V and 2 bases from J, with 11 bases between. Per germline, CDR1 MNHEY and CDR2 SVGAGI. This CDR3 is 15 amino acids long. The CDR3 DNA is TGTGCCAGCAGTTACTCGGCGGGGACACCCTACGAGCAGTACTTC. It codes for CASSYSAGTPYEQYF.

A remark on this clonotype: A read error is possible here, since a much larger clone lies one base away. In this CDR3 the conserved last residue, phenylalanine or tryptophan, is missing, so a read error is likely. The chain links TRBV5-6 to TRBJ1-1, with 8 bases lining up with TRBD1. Germline CDR1 SGHDT, CDR2 YYEEEE. V was clipped by 4 bases and J by 10 bases; unmatched bases: 15. CDR3 length: 15 amino acids. The CDR3 protein is CASSTPLGTGYRAFL. In DNA form, the CDR3 reads TGTGCCAGCAGCACACCCCTGGGGACAGGTTATCGAGCTTTCCTT.

This clonotype was observed many times. The genes are TRBV5-1 and TRBJ2-7; D tentatively fits TRBD1 or TRBD2 (5 bases each). The V gene's germline CDR1 is SGHRS and CDR2 YFSETQ. Trimming cost V 7 bases and J 0 bases, with 11 bases left between them. The CDR3 length is 13 residues. The CDR3 DNA is TGCGCCAGCGGGACGACAGCCTCCTACGAGCAGTACTTC. Translated, it gives CASGTTASYEQYF.

This clonotype was picked up a small number of times. The chain uses TRBV6-2 or TRBV6-3 and TRBJ2-5; TRBD1 aligns across 10 bases. CDR1 is MNHEY and CDR2 is SVGEGT in the germline V gene. This CDR3 comprises 16 residues. The V gene end was trimmed by 7 bases and the J gene end by 10 bases; junction bases not matched to a gene: 18. The CDR3 region is CASTPTAGQGSYGQYF. The CDR3 DNA reads as TGTGCCAGCACTCCTACGGCGGGACAGGGGTCTTATGGCCAGTACTTC.

This clonotype was observed many times. V is TRBV4-3 and J is TRBJ2-2; D ambiguous. Trimming took off 0 bases at V and 0 bases at J, with 11 bases between the two ends. The CDR3 runs 17 residues. The V gene's germline CDR1 is LGHNA and CDR2 YSLEER. CDR3 DNA sequence: TGCGCCAGCAGCCAAGATAGGCTCCTCGCGAACACCGGGGAGCTGTTTTTT. This codes for CASSQDRLLANTGELFF.

CDR3 loop: CASSERGGSGANVLTF. As DNA, the CDR3 is TGTGCCAGCAGTGAAAGGGGGGGCAGTGGGGCCAACGTCCTGACTTTC. V usage is TRBV2 and J usage is TRBJ2-6; the D gene is possibly TRBD2 (7 bases). V was shortened by 2 bases and J by 3 bases, with 11 bases between the two germline ends. CDR1 is SNHLY and CDR2 is FYNNEI in the germline V gene. The CDR3 has 16 residues.

The chain employs TRBV3-1 and TRBJ1-2; D may be TRBD1 (5 bases). This CDR3 region has 16 residues. Germline V gene lookup returns CDR1 LGHDT and CDR2 YNNKEL (reference sequence). V was trimmed by 5 bases and J by 9 bases, leaving 25 bases between them. CDR3 DNA: TGTGCCAGCAGCTCTGATCTGAGGGCAGGGAGGAAATGCTACACCTTC. Residues: CASSSDLRAGRKCYTF.

This clonotype has at least ten counts. The chain couples TRBV29-1 to TRBJ1-1, with a weak D call TRBD1 (5 bases). Germline V gives CDR1 SQVTM, CDR2 ANQGSEA. V was trimmed by 1 base and J by 3 bases, leaving 9 bases between them. The length of the CDR3 is 13 residues. DNA for the CDR3: TGCAGCGTTGAAGCCAGGGTGGACACTGAAGCTTTCTTT. It codes for CSVEARVDTEAFF.

This clonotype was picked up many times. The chain carries TRBV4-1 and TRBJ2-7, with 11 nucleotides matching TRBD2. The V gene end was trimmed by 2 bases and the J gene end by 12 bases; junction bases not matched to a gene: 6. The V gene's germline CDR1 is MGHRA and CDR2 YSYEKL. The CDR3 has 13 amino acids. CDR3 sequence reads: CASSQPTSGNTYF. CDR3 DNA: TGCGCCAGCAGCCAACCGACTAGCGGGAATACGTACTTC.

This clonotype was recorded at least ten times. The chain is built from TRBV7-9 and TRBJ2-4; TRBD1 aligns across 8 bases. With V trimmed by 6 bases and J by 7 bases, 8 bases remained unmatched. Per the germline V gene, CDR1 is SEHNR and CDR2 is FQNEAQ (reference sequence). This CDR3 contains 14 residues. CDR3: CASRSGQGVNIQYF. The CDR3 DNA is TGTGCCAGCAGATCTGGACAGGGTGTCAACATTCAGTACTTC.